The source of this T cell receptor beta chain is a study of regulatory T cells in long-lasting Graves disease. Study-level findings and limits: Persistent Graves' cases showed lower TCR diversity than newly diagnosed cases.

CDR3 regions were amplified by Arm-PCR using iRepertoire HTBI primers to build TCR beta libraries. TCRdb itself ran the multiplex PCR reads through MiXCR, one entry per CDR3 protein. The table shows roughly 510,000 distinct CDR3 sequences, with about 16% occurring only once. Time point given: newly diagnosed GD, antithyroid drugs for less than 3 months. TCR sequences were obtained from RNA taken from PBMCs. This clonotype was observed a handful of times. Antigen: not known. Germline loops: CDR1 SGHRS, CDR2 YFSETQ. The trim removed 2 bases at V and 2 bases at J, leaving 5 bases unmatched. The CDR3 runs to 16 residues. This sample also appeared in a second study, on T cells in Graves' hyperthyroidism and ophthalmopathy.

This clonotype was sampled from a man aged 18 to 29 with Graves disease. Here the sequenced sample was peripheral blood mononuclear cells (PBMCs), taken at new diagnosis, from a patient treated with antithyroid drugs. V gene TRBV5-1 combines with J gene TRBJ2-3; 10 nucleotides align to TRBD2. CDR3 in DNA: TGCGCCAGCAGCTTACCGCTAGCGGGAGCCACAGATACGCAGTATTTT. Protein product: CASSLPLAGATDTQYF.